In its sample, the clone carrying this T cell receptor beta chain was seen a few times. Its antigen remains unknown. This entry is derived from a study of blood T cells in healthy people across ages. Study-wide results and limits: There was a strong correlation between TCR beta diversity and naive T cell percentage. Age advanced and TCR beta diversity per million T cells fell, roughly linearly.

Combining a sample-barcoded 5' primer with a J-beta primer mix, a second PCR ran for roughly 6 to 12 cycles. TCRdb itself ran the 5' RACE reads through MiXCR, one entry per CDR3 protein. This sample yields about 670,000 distinct CDR3 sequences, of which about 43% are seen a single time; 30% belongs to the top ten. Trimming stripped 5 bases from V and 2 bases from J, with 10 bases between. This CDR3 has 14 residues. The sample was blood. The receptor comes from a man at least 80 years old in good health. The chain combines TRBV12-3 or TRBV12-4 with TRBJ2-1; TRBD2 is a possible D gene (6 bases). CDR3 protein: CASSPGLPYNEQFF. The CDR3 DNA reads TGTGCCAGCAGTCCGGGACTTCCCTACAATGAGCAGTTCTTC.